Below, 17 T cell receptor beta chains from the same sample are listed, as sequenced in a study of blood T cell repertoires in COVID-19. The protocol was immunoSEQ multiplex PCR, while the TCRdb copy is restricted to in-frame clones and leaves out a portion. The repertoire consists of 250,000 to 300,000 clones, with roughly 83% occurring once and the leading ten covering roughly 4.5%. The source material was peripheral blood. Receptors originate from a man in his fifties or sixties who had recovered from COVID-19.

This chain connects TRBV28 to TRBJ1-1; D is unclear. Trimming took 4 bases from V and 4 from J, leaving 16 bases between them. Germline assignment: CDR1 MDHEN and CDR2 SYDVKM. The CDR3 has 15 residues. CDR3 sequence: CASSSSHSGPTEAFF. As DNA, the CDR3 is TGTGCCAGCAGTTCCTCCCACTCAGGCCCCACTGAAGCTTTCTTT.

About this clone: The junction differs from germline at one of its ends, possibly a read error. Written as DNA, the CDR3 is TGTGCCAGCAGCCCCCAATACAGCAAGAGGGACTTC. Translating gives CASSPQYSKRDF. The chain employs TRBV12-3 or TRBV12-4 and TRBJ2-7; weak D call: TRBD2 (5 bases). The CDR3 is 12 amino acids.

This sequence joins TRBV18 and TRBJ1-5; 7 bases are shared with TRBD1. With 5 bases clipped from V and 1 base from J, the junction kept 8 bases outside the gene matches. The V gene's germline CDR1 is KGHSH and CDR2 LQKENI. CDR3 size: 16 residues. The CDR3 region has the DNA TGTGCCAGCTCAAAAGACAGGGTGGGGAGCAATCAGCCCCAGCATTTT. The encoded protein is CASSKDRVGSNQPQHF.

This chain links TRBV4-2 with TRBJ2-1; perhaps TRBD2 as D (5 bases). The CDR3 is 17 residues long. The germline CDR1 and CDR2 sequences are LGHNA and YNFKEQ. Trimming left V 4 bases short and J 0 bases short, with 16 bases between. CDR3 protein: CASSRQGSGDSYNEQFF. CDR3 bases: TGTGCCAGCAGCCGCCAAGGGTCCGGGGACTCCTACAATGAGCAGTTCTTC.

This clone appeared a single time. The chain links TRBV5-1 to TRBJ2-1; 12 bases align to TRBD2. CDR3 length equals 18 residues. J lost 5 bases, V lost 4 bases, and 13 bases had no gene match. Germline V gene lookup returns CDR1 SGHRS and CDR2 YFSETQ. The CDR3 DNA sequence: TGCGCCAGCAGCAAGGGACTAGCGGGCCCGCCTGCCAACAATGAGCAGTTCTTC. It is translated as CASSKGLAGPPANNEQFF.

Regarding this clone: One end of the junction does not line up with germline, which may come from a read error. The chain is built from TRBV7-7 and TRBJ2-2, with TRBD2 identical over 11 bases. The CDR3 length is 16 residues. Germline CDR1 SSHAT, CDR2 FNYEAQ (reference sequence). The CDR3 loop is CASSPLAGGPIGELFF. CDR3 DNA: TGTGCTAGCAGCCCCTTAGCGGGGGGGCCTATCGGGGAGCTGTTTTTT.

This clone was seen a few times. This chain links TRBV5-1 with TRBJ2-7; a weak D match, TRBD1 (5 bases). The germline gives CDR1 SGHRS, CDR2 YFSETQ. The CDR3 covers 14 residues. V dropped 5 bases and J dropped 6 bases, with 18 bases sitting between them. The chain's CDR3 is CASRLHSRAVEQYF. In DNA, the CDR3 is TGCGCCAGCAGGTTACACTCCAGGGCGGTCGAGCAGTACTTC.

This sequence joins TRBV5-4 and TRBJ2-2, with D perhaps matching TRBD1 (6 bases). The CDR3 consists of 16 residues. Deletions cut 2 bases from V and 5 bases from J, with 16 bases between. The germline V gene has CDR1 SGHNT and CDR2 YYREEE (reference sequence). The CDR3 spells CASSFAGAEWTGELFF. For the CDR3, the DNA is TGTGCCAGCAGCTTTGCAGGGGCGGAATGGACCGGGGAGCTGTTTTTT.

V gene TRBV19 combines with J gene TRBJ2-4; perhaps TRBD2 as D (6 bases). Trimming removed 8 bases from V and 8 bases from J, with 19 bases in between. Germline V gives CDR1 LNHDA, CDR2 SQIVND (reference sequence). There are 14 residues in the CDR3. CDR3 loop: CASGGGTGGDIQYF. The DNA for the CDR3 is TGTGCCAGTGGGGGAGGTACGGGTGGGGACATTCAGTACTTC.

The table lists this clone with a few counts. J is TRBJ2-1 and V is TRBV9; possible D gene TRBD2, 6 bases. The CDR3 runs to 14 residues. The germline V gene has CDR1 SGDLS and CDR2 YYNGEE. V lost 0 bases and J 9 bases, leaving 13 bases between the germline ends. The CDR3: CASSVGLGLIEQFF. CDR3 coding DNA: TGTGCCAGCAGCGTAGGACTAGGCCTTATTGAGCAGTTCTTC.

CDR3 DNA sequence: TGCGCCAGCAGCTTTTCACTAGCGGGAGGGTCTGTCTCCTACGAGCAGTACTTC. Amino acids: CASSFSLAGGSVSYEQYF. The rearrangement uses TRBV5-1 and TRBJ2-7; 13 bases are shared with TRBD2. Germline lookup yields CDR1 SGHRS and CDR2 YFSETQ. This CDR3 has 18 amino acids. Germline trimming cut 2 bases from V and 0 bases from J; bases unmatched to any gene: 8.

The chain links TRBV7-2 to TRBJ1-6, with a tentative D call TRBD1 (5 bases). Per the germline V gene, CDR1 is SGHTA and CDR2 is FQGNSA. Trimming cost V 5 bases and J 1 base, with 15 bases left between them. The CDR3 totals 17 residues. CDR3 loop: CASSLDSTVSYNSPLHF. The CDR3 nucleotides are TGTGCCAGCAGCCTCGACTCGACAGTATCCTATAATTCACCCCTCCACTTT.

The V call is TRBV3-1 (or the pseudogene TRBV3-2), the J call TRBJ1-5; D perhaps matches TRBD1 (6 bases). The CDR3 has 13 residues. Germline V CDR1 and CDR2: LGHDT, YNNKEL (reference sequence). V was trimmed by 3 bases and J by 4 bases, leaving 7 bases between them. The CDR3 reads CASSQGANQPQHF. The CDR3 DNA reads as TGTGCCAGCAGCCAGGGGGCTAATCAGCCCCAGCATTTT.

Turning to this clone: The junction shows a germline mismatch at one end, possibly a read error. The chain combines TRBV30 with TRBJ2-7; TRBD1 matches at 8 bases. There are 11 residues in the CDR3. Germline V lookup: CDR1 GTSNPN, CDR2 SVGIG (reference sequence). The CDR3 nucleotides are TGTGCCTGGGGTGACAGGGGAACACGAAACTTC. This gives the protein CAWGDRGTRNF. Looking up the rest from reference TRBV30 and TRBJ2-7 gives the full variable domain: SQTIHQWPATLVQPVGSPLSLECTVEGTSNPNLYWYRQAAGRGLQLLFYSVGIGQISSEVPQNLSASRPQDRQFILSSKKLLLSDSGFYLCAWGDRGTRNFGPGTRLTVT.

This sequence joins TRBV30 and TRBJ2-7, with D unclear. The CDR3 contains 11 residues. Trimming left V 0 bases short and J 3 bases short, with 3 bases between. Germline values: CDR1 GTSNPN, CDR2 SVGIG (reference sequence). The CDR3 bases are TGTGCCTGGAGTGTACTCTACGAGCAGTACTTC. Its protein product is CAWSVLYEQYF.

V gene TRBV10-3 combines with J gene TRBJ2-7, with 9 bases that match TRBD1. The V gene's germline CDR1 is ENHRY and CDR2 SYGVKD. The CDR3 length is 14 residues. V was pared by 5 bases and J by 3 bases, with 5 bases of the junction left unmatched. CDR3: CAISTPGQGYEQYF. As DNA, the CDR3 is TGTGCCATCAGTACGCCGGGACAGGGCTACGAGCAGTACTTC.

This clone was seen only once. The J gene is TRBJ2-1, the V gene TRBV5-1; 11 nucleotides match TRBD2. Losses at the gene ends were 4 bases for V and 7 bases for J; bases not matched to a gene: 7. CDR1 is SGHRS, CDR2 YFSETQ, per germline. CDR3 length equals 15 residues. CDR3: CASSLLAGGGNEQFF. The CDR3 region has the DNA TGCGCCAGCAGCCTCCTAGCGGGAGGAGGAAATGAGCAGTTCTTC.